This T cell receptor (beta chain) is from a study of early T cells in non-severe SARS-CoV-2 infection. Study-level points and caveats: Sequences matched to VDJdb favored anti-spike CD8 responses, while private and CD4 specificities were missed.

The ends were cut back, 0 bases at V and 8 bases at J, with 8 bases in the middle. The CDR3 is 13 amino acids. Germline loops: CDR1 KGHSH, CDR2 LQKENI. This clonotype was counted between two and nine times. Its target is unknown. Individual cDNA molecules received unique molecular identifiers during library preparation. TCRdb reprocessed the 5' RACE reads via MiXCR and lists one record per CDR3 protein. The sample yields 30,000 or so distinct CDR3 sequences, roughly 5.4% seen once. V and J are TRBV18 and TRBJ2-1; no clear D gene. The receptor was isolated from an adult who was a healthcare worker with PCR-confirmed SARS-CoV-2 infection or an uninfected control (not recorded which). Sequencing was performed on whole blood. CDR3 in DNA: TGTGCCAGCTCACCACCTATTACGGATGAGCAGTTCTTC. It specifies CASSPPITDEQFF.